The clone carrying this TCR beta chain has only one observation. Clones were read by immunoSEQ multiplex PCR, and TCRdb kept only the in-frame ones, dropping some. This table has around 20,000 clones, approximately 78% appearing once. This record comes from a study of sequential checkpoint blockade in melanoma. Study at large: Arm A got nivolumab then ipilimumab; arm B the reverse, 1:1. Each arm's sequence ended with maintenance nivolumab.

The CDR3 consists of 13 residues. V lost 6 bases and J 2 bases, leaving 10 bases between the germline ends. Germline V lookup: CDR1 SGHVS, CDR2 FQNEAQ. Treatment here: randomized to nivolumab then ipilimumab (arm A) or the reverse (arm B). From thawed PBMCs, live CD3+CD8+ cells negative for CD19 and CD56 were sorted. This TCR was sampled from a human donor with melanoma. J is TRBJ1-1 and V is TRBV7-8; D gene unclear. This specimen was CD8+ T cells sorted from blood (inferred from file names), taken from a patient given nivolumab and ipilimumab in sequence. CDR3 sequence reads: CASRHDINTEAFF. As DNA, the CDR3 is TGTGCCAGCAGACATGACATTAACACTGAAGCTTTCTTT.